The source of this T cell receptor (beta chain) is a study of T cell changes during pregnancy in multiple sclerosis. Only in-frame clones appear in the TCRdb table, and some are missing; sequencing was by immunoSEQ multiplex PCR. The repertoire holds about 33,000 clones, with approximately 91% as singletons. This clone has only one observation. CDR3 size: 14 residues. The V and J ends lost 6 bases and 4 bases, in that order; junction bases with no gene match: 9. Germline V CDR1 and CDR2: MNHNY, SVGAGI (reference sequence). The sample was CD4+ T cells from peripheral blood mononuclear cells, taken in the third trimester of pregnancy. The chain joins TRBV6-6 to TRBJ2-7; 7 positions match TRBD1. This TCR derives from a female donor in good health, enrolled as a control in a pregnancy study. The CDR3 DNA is TGTGCCAGCAGATATCGACAGGGTAGTTACGAGCAGTACTTC. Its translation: CASRYRQGSYEQYF.